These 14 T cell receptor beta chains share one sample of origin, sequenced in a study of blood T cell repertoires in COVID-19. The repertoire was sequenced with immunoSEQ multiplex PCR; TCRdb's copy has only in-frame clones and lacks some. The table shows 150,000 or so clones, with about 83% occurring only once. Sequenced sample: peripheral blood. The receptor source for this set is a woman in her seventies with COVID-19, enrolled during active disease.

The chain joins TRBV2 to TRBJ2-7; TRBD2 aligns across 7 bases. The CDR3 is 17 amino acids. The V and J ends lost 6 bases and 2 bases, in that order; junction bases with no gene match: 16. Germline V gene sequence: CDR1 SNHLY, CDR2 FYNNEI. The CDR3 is CASSDSILRGLTYEQYF. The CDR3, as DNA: TGTGCCAGCAGCGACTCTATCCTGCGGGGACTAACCTACGAGCAGTACTTC.

The CDR3: CSASVPPGTGAGSPDTQYF. The CDR3 DNA sequence: TGCAGTGCTAGTGTCCCCCCCGGGACAGGGGCTGGGAGCCCAGATACGCAGTATTTT. This chain links TRBV20-1 with TRBJ2-3; 10 positions match TRBD1. In germline, CDR1 is DFQATT, CDR2 SNEGSKA (reference sequence). The junction had 19 bases not matched to a gene; V was cut back by 3 bases and J by 4 bases. This CDR3 contains 19 residues.

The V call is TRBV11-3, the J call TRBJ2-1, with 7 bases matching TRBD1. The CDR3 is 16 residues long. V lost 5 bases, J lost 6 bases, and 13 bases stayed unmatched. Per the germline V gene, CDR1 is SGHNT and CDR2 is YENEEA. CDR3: CASSAGRGTVINEQFF. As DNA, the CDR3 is TGTGCCAGCAGCGCCGGAAGGGGGACAGTAATCAATGAGCAGTTCTTC. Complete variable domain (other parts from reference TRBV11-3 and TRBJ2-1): EAGVVQSPRYKIIEKKQPVAFWCNPISGHNTLYWYLQNLGQGPELLIRYENEEAVDDSQLPKDRFSAERLKGVDSTLKIQPAELGDSAVYLCASSAGRGTVINEQFFGPGTRLTVL.

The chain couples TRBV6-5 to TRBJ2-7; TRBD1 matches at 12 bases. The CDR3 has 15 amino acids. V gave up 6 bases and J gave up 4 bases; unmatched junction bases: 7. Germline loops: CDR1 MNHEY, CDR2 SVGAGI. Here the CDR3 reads CASSPGTGGLYEQYF. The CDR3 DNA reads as TGTGCCAGCAGCCCCGGGACAGGGGGCCTTTACGAGCAGTACTTC.

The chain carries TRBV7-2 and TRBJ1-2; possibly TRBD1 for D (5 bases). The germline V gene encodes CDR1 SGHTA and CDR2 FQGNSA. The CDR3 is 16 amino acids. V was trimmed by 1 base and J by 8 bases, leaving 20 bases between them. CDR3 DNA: TGTGCCAGCAGCTTAGGAAGGGATCAGGGATCTCGCGGCTACACCTTC. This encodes CASSLGRDQGSRGYTF.

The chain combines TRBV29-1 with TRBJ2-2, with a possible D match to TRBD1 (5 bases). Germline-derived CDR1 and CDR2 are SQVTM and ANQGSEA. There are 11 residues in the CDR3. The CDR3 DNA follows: TGCGGGGCCGAGAACACCGGGGAGCTGTTTTTT. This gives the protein CGAENTGELFF.

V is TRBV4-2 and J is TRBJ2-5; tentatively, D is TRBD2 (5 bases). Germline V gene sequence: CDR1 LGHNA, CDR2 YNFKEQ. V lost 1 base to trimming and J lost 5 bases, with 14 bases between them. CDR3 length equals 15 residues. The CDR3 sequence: CASSQVPGSLETQYF. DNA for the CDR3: TGTGCCAGCAGCCAAGTCCCGGGGTCTTTGGAGACCCAGTACTTC.

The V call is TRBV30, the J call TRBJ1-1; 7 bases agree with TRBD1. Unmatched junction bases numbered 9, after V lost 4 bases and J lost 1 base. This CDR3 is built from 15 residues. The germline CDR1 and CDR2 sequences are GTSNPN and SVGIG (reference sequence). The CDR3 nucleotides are TGTGCCTGGACCAAGACCGGGACAGAGAACACTGAAGCTTTCTTT. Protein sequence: CAWTKTGTENTEAFF.

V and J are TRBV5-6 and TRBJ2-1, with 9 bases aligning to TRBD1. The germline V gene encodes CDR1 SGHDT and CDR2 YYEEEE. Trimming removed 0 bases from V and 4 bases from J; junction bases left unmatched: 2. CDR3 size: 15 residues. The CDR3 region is CASSLVGQGYNEQFF. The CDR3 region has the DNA TGTGCCAGCAGCTTGGTGGGACAGGGATACAATGAGCAGTTCTTC.

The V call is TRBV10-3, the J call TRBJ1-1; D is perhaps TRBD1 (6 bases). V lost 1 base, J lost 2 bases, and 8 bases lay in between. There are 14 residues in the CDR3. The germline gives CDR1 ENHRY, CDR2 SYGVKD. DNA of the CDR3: TGTGCCATCAGTGAGTTGGGGGCAAACACTGAAGCTTTCTTT. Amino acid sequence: CAISELGANTEAFF.

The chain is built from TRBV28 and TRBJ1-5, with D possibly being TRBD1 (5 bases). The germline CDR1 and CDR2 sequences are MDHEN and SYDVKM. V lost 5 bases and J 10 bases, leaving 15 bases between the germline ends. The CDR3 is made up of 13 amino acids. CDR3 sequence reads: CASSLPQGLPQHF. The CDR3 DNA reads TGTGCCAGCAGTCTACCGCAGGGACTTCCCCAGCATTTT.

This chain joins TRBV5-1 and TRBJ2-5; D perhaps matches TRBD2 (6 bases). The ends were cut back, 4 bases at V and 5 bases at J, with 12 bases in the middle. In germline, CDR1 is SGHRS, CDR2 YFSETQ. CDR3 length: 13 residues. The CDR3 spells CASSQGGPETQYF. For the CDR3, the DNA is TGCGCCAGCAGCCAGGGAGGTCCGGAGACCCAGTACTTC.

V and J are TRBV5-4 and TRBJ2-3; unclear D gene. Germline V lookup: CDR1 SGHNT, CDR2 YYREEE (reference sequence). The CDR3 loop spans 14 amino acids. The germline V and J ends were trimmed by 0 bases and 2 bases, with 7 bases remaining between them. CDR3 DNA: TGTGCCAGCAGCTTGGAGACTTTCACAGATACGCAGTATTTT. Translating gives CASSLETFTDTQYF.

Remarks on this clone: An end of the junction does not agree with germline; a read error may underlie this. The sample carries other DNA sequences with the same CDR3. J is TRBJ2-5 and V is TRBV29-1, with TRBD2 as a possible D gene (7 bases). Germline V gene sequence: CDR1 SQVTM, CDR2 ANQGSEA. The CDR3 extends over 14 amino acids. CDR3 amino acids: CRVGALGGGETQYF. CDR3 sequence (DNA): TGCCGCGTGGGGGCACTGGGGGGGGGAGAGACCCAGTACTTC.